The 2 T cell receptor beta chains below come from one sample, sequenced in a study of blood T cells in healthy people across ages (dated by TCRdb to between 2014 and 2016). Library method: 5' RACE. For sequencing, an Illumina HiSeq 2500 was employed. A second 7 to 11 cycle PCR used a sample-barcoded 5' primer and a J-beta primer mix. Using fastp at Q25 and MiXCR, TCRdb reprocessed the public reads and kept productive beta chains. Each entry merges the rows of one CDR3 protein and shows their most common DNA and genes. In this sample the table shows some 670,000 distinct CDR3 sequences, roughly half of which occur a single time. Of the sample, roughly 14% falls within the top ten clones. What was sequenced was blood. The origin of the receptors is a woman aged 80 or over in good health.

As to this clonotype: A much larger clone differs by one base, so this may be a read error. The V gene is TRBV6-6, the J gene TRBJ2-3; TRBD2 matches at 7 bases. The germline V gene encodes CDR1 MNHNY and CDR2 SVGAGI (reference sequence). This CDR3 comprises 14 residues. The V gene end was trimmed by 6 bases and the J gene end by 6 bases; junction bases not matched to a gene: 9. This CDR3 reads CASSRGGLSDTQYF. DNA of the CDR3: TGTGCCAGCAGCCGCGGGGGTCTCTCCGATACGCAGTATTTT.

This clonotype was recorded many times. This rearrangement joins TRBV12-3 or TRBV12-4 to TRBJ1-2, with TRBD1 matching over 8 bases. J was trimmed by 5 bases and V by 6 bases; bases with no gene match: 5. The CDR3 totals 13 residues. CDR3 DNA sequence: TGTGCCAGCAGCCGCGGACAGGGATATGGCTACACCTTC. This codes for CASSRGQGYGYTF.